This T cell receptor (beta chain) originates from a study of T cell responses to AZD1222 COVID-19 vaccine. As to this clone: The antigen remains undetermined.

Generated by immunoSEQ multiplex PCR, the TCRdb table keeps only in-frame clones and is missing some. This sample has some 180,000 clones; around 90% occur once, and the top ten carry about 0.53%. Overall study findings and caveats: Repertoire collection took place solely once the T cell response had peaked. White British people made up most donors, females outnumbered males, and clonal diversity was possibly underestimated. Nearly half of unique spike-specific TCRs reportedly avoided B.1.351 and B.1.1.7 mutated regions.

The germline CDR1 and CDR2 sequences are SGHTA and FQGTGA. This CDR3 is built from 16 residues. V was pared by 5 bases and J by 5 bases, with 12 bases of the junction left unmatched. This chain connects TRBV7-3 to TRBJ2-5, with TRBD1 matching 9 bases. The TCR sequence derives from an adult in good health. The sample was peripheral blood, taken on day 0 of AZD1222 vaccination. The CDR3 sequence: CASSPDLDRGRETQYF. CDR3 nucleotides: TGTGCCAGCAGCCCCGATCTGGACAGGGGAAGGGAGACCCAGTACTTC.